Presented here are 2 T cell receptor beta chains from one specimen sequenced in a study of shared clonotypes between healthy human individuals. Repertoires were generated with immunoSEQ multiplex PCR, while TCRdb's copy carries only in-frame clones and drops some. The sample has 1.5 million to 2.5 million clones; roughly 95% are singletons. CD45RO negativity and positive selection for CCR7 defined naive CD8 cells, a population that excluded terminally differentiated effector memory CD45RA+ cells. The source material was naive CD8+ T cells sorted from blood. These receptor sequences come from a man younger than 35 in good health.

CDR3 DNA sequence: TGTGCCAGCAGTGAAGGACAGGACCTCCTCAATCAGCCCCAGCATTTT. Its translation is CASSEGQDLLNQPQHF. The V gene is TRBV6-1, the J gene TRBJ1-5; tentative D call: TRBD1 (6 bases). Trimming cost V 1 base and J 3 bases, with 13 bases left between them. CDR3 length equals 16 residues. CDR1 and CDR2 (germline): MNHNS, SASEGT.

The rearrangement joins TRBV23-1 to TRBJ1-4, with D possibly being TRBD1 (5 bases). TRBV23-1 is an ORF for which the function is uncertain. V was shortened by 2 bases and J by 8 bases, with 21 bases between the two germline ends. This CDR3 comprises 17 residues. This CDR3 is CASSQESPRGWCEKLFF. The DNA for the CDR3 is TGCGCCAGCAGTCAAGAATCCCCACGGGGGTGGTGCGAAAAACTGTTTTTT.